These 12 T cell receptor beta chains originate from one sample sequenced in a study of memory CD4+ T cells and cytomegalovirus serostatus. Libraries were prepared by immunoSEQ multiplex PCR; TCRdb keeps only in-frame clonotypes and omits some of them. Here the sample spans about 58,000 clones, 82% being singletons. The sort gate was single viable CD3+CD4+CD8-CD45RO+ cells for memory CD4+ T cells. Input material: memory CD4+ T cells from blood. The receptors shown here come from an adult in good health and CMV-seronegative. Some clones in this sample may be carry-over from other donors' samples.

The CDR3 is CASSLLPTGAGYEQYF. CDR3 nucleotide sequence: TGTGCCAGCAGCCTCCTCCCTACCGGGGCTGGATACGAGCAGTACTTC. V and J are TRBV4-2 and TRBJ2-7, with D perhaps TRBD1 or TRBD2 (5 bases each). Per the germline V gene, CDR1 is LGHNA and CDR2 is YNFKEQ. This CDR3 spans 16 amino acids. V gave up 4 bases and J gave up 4 bases, with 20 bases separating them.

The V call is TRBV5-1, the J call TRBJ1-1; D may be TRBD1 (5 bases). This CDR3 is built from 14 residues. CDR1 and CDR2 (germline): SGHRS, YFSETQ. Trimming removed 4 bases at V and 2 bases at J, with 12 bases between. The DNA for the CDR3 is TGCGCCAGCAGCCCGGGGGGAACCAACACTGAAGCTTTCTTT. Translation: CASSPGGTNTEAFF. Variable domain in full (rest from reference TRBV5-1 and TRBJ1-1): KAGVTQTPRYLIKTRGQQVTLSCSPISGHRSVSWYQQTPGQGLQFLFEYFSETQRNKGNFPGRFSGRQFSNSRSEMNVSTLELGDSALYLCASSPGGTNTEAFFGQGTRLTVV.

V is TRBV6-6 and J is TRBJ1-3; weak D call: TRBD1 (5 bases). This CDR3 contains 16 residues. Trimming took 6 bases from V and 3 from J, leaving 18 bases between them. Germline V lookup: CDR1 MNHNY, CDR2 SVGAGI (reference sequence). CDR3 DNA: TGTGCCAGCAGCTTTAGTGGGGACGGCCTTGGAAACACCATATATTTT. Its translation: CASSFSGDGLGNTIYF.

The sample holds one count of this clone. V is TRBV14 and J is TRBJ1-2; TRBD1 matches 7 bases. J lost 7 bases, V lost 2 bases, and 7 bases had no gene match. Germline-derived CDR1 and CDR2 are SGHDN and FVKESK. The length of the CDR3 is 14 residues. CDR3 loop: CASSQNRGFSGYTF. CDR3 sequence (DNA): TGTGCCAGCAGCCAAAACAGGGGATTCTCTGGCTACACCTTC.

This clone appeared a few times. The chain links TRBV29-1 to TRBJ1-1, with 8 bases matching TRBD1. The V segment lost 6 bases and the J segment 1 base; nucleotides outside the gene matches: 7. CDR3 length: 14 amino acids. CDR1 is SQVTM and CDR2 is ANQGSEA in the germline V gene. The CDR3 is CSVDRGSWNTEAFF. CDR3 bases: TGCAGCGTAGACAGGGGATCATGGAACACTGAAGCTTTCTTT. Drawing the rest from reference TRBV29-1 and TRBJ1-1, the complete variable domain is SAVISQKPSRDICQRGTSLTIQCQVDSQVTMMFWYRQQPGQSLTLIATANQGSEATYESGFVIDKFPISRPNLTFSTLTVSNMSPEDSSIYLCSVDRGSWNTEAFFGQGTRLTVV.

The rearrangement links TRBV7-9 to TRBJ1-2; D call uncertain. Trimming left V 2 bases short and J 14 bases short, with 12 bases between. This CDR3 comprises 11 residues. CDR1 and CDR2 (germline): SEHNR, FQNEAQ (reference sequence). The CDR3 spells CASSLFSVGTF. CDR3 DNA sequence: TGTGCCAGCAGCTTATTTTCCGTTGGAACCTTC.

The J gene is TRBJ2-7, the V gene TRBV5-1; 7 nucleotides agree with TRBD1. Germline V gene sequence: CDR1 SGHRS, CDR2 YFSETQ. With V trimmed by 1 base and J by 6 bases, 4 bases remained unmatched. The CDR3 sequence is 13 residues long. The CDR3, as DNA: TGCGCCAGCAGCTTGCGGCAGGGGGTCGAGCAGTACTTC. Its protein is CASSLRQGVEQYF.

The gene calls are TRBV7-9 and TRBJ2-1; TRBD2 is a possible D gene (7 bases). CDR1 and CDR2 from the germline V gene are SEHNR and FQNEAQ (reference sequence). The CDR3 has 16 amino acids. Trimming shortened V by 5 bases and J by 3 bases, and 17 bases separated the two germline ends. CDR3 in DNA: TGTGCCAGCAGCCTAGAGGGGAGGGGGTACTACAATGAGCAGTTCTTC. Amino acid sequence: CASSLEGRGYYNEQFF.

V and J are TRBV7-3 and TRBJ2-3, with D perhaps assigned TRBD1 or TRBD2 (6 bases each). In germline, CDR1 is SGHTA, CDR2 FQGTGA. The CDR3 runs 14 residues. V lost 5 bases and J lost 6, with 15 bases in between. CDR3 loop: CASSPSTGGDTQYF. CDR3 in DNA: TGTGCCAGCAGCCCATCGACAGGAGGGGATACGCAGTATTTT.

The chain joins TRBV18 to TRBJ1-1, with no clear D. The length of the CDR3 is 14 residues. Germline V gives CDR1 KGHSH, CDR2 LQKENI. Trimming took off 2 bases at V and 2 bases at J, with 9 bases between the two ends. The CDR3 DNA follows: TGTGCCAGCTCACCAATTCCGAGAAACACTGAAGCTTTCTTT. Its protein product is CASSPIPRNTEAFF.

This chain joins TRBV7-3 and TRBJ2-1, with 7 positions matching TRBD2. Germline V CDR1 and CDR2: SGHTA, FQGTGA. This CDR3 contains 16 residues. V dropped 2 bases and J dropped 7; count of bases not matched to a gene: 11. CDR3 nucleotides: TGTGCCAGCAGCTTATCCCCCGCGGGAGTAGAGAATGAGCAGTTCTTC. Protein: CASSLSPAGVENEQFF.

This chain connects TRBV28 to TRBJ2-6, with D unclear. The germline V and J ends were trimmed by 3 bases and 2 bases, with 8 bases remaining between them. The CDR3 length is 15 residues. Germline lookup yields CDR1 MDHEN and CDR2 SYDVKM. The CDR3 DNA reads as TGTGCCAGCAGTTTTATGGGCACTGGGGCCAACGTCCTGACTTTC. This sequence encodes CASSFMGTGANVLTF.